The subject of this entry is one T cell receptor beta chain. The CDR3 runs 16 residues. V was clipped by 5 bases and J by 7 bases, with 23 bases between them. CDR1 is SEHNR, CDR2 FQNEAQ, per germline (reference sequence). Authors' data handling: Nucleated cell counts were estimated from reference gene primer amplification. Clones were sequenced by immunoSEQ multiplex PCR, and TCRdb holds only the in-frame ones, with some missing. The DNA was the basis for D and trimming; V, J and clone size are from that table. The data show about 180,000 clones, with about 82% seen just once and 6.5% held by the top ten. The sample comes from a study of blood T cell repertoires in COVID-19. Study in general: Whether acute or convalescent, the COVID-19 samples came from the United States, Italy and Spain.

The receptor was isolated from a man aged 65 to 85 with active or convalescent COVID-19. This rearrangement joins TRBV7-9 to TRBJ1-2, with D uncertain. Material: peripheral blood. The CDR3 nucleotides are TGTGCCAGCAGCCAAACCGCGACGGGGAGTCTCGTTGGCTACACCTTC. Translation: CASSQTATGSLVGYTF. Complete variable domain (other parts from reference TRBV7-9 and TRBJ1-2): DTGVSQNPRHKITKRGQNVTFRCDPISEHNRLYWYRQTLGQGPEFLTYFQNEAQLEKSRLLSDRFSAERPKGSFSTLEIQRTEQGDSAMYLCASSQTATGSLVGYTFGSGTRLTVV.